Listed here are 24 T cell receptor beta chains from one sample, sequenced in a study of T cells after yellow fever vaccination. TCRdb re-called the 5' RACE reads with MiXCR, one entry per CDR3 protein. The profile shows around 320,000 distinct CDR3 sequences, 8.5% to 10% of them singletons. The specimen was CD4+ T cells sorted from PBMCs, collected 5 days after the yellow fever booster vaccination. The receptors come from a young man who received the YFV17D yellow fever vaccine.

About this clonotype: The junction departs from germline at one end; a sequencing error may be responsible. V is TRBV5-6 and J is TRBJ2-5; 9 bases fit TRBD1. The CDR3 is 13 residues long. CDR1 SGHDT and CDR2 YYEEEE come from the germline V gene. The CDR3 loop reads CASSLKLRDRANF. CDR3 sequence (DNA): TGTGCCAGCAGCTTGAAACTCCGGGACAGGGCGAACTTC.

This clonotype has a count of ten or more. V gene TRBV5-1 combines with J gene TRBJ1-6, with a weak D call TRBD1 (6 bases). CDR1 and CDR2 (germline): SGHRS, YFSETQ. The germline V and J ends were trimmed by 4 bases and 7 bases, with 15 bases remaining between them. The CDR3 covers 15 residues. CDR3 nucleotides: TGCGCCAGCAGCACCTTACAGGGAGGAAATTCACCCCTCCACTTT. Its protein product is CASSTLQGGNSPLHF. Full variable domain (remainder filled in from reference TRBV5-1 and TRBJ1-6): KAGVTQTPRYLIKTRGQQVTLSCSPISGHRSVSWYQQTPGQGLQFLFEYFSETQRNKGNFPGRFSGRQFSNSRSEMNVSTLELGDSALYLCASSTLQGGNSPLHFGNGTRLTVT.

This clonotype was picked up many times. The V and J genes are TRBV6-5 and TRBJ1-1; D gene uncertain. There are 12 residues in the CDR3. V shed 7 bases and J shed 5 bases, with 11 bases lying between them. Per germline, CDR1 MNHEY and CDR2 SVGAGI. CDR3 bases: TGTGCCAGCATGGGAAGATGGACTGAAGCTTTCTTT. Protein product: CASMGRWTEAFF.

Only a few counts were recorded for this clonotype. As DNA, the CDR3 is TGCAGTGCTAGAGACAGGTCCACTCCTAGCAATCAGCCCCAGCATTTT. This codes for CSARDRSTPSNQPQHF. V is TRBV20-1 and J is TRBJ1-5; D remains ambiguous. The CDR3 sequence is 16 residues long. Germline loops: CDR1 DFQATT, CDR2 SNEGSKA (reference sequence). V was pared by 0 bases and J by 0 bases, with 12 bases between.

This clonotype was recorded a few times. This rearrangement joins TRBV4-3 to TRBJ2-5; D might be TRBD1 (5 bases). There are 13 residues in the CDR3. CDR1 and CDR2 from the germline V gene are LGHNA and YSLEER. V lost 0 bases, J lost 7 bases, and 9 bases lay in between. CDR3 sequence: CASSQDREGTQYF. In nucleotides, the CDR3 is TGCGCCAGCAGCCAAGACAGGGAAGGGACCCAGTACTTC.

This clonotype was recorded a few times. The V and J genes are TRBV13 and TRBJ2-3, with 7 positions matching TRBD1. The CDR3 is 13 amino acids. Germline CDR1 PRHDT, CDR2 FYEKMQ (reference sequence). Unmatched junction bases numbered 5, after V lost 7 bases and J lost 4 bases. The CDR3 sequence is CASKRGRADTQYF. DNA for the CDR3: TGTGCCAGCAAGAGGGGGCGGGCAGATACGCAGTATTTT.

This clonotype was seen only a few times. The genes are TRBV5-4 and TRBJ1-1, with D possibly TRBD1 on 6 matching bases. V was pared by 3 bases and J by 11 bases, with 17 bases between. The germline CDR1 and CDR2 sequences are SGHNT and YYREEE (reference sequence). The CDR3 length is 13 residues. The DNA for the CDR3 is TGTGCCAGCAGCTCACGACAGGAACAGGCGGCTTTCTTT. Translation: CASSSRQEQAAFF. Full variable domain (outside the CDR3, taken from reference TRBV5-4 and TRBJ1-1): ETGVTQSPTHLIKTRGQQVTLRCSSQSGHNTVSWYQQALGQGPQFIFQYYREEENGRGNFPPRFSGLQFPNYSSELNVNALELDDSALYLCASSSRQEQAAFFGQGTRLTVV.

This clonotype has just a few counts. The rearrangement uses TRBV19 and TRBJ1-5, with 10 bases lining up with TRBD1. After removal of 6 bases from V and 8 bases from J, the junction contained 13 bases not matched to a gene. This CDR3 has 16 amino acids. Germline CDR1 is LNHDA and CDR2 is SQIVND (reference sequence). The CDR3 sequence: CASRETGGWNRKPQHF. The CDR3 nucleotides are TGTGCCAGTAGGGAGACAGGGGGCTGGAATCGAAAGCCCCAGCATTTT. Full variable domain (missing parts from reference TRBV19 and TRBJ1-5): DGGITQSPKYLFRKEGQNVTLSCEQNLNHDAMYWYRQDPGQGLRLIYYSQIVNDFQKGDIAEGYSVSREKKESFPLTVTSAQKNPTAFYLCASRETGGWNRKPQHFGDGTRLSIL.

This clonotype was picked up a small number of times. The rearrangement joins TRBV6-2 or TRBV6-3 to TRBJ1-2, with D possibly TRBD1 on 6 matching bases. The V end was cut by 2 bases, the J end by 3 bases, with 10 bases between. The germline V gene encodes CDR1 MNHEY and CDR2 SVGEGT. The CDR3 has 14 amino acids. The CDR3: CASSYGGQYYGYTF. CDR3 nucleotide sequence: TGTGCCAGCAGTTACGGTGGACAGTACTATGGCTACACCTTC.

This clonotype has at least ten counts. The rearrangement joins TRBV11-3 to TRBJ2-1; 11 nucleotides line up with TRBD1. This CDR3 has 14 amino acids. The V segment lost 5 bases and the J segment 8 bases; nucleotides outside the gene matches: 5. The germline V gene encodes CDR1 SGHNT and CDR2 YENEEA. The CDR3 sequence is CASSAGTGGYEQFF. The CDR3 DNA follows: TGTGCCAGCAGCGCCGGGACAGGGGGTTATGAGCAGTTCTTC.

The rearrangement joins TRBV7-9 to TRBJ1-1; no reliable D call. In germline, CDR1 is SEHNR, CDR2 FQNEAQ (reference sequence). This CDR3 comprises 14 residues. V lost 5 bases and J lost 10, with 20 bases in between. In nucleotides, the CDR3 is TGTGCCAGCAGCCTTCTCGGACTCGGGGAACGAGCTTTCTTT. Translating it yields CASSLLGLGERAFF. Full variable domain (rest looked up from reference TRBV7-9 and TRBJ1-1): DTGVSQNPRHKITKRGQNVTFRCDPISEHNRLYWYRQTLGQGPEFLTYFQNEAQLEKSRLLSDRFSAERPKGSFSTLEIQRTEQGDSAMYLCASSLLGLGERAFFGQGTRLTVV.

This clonotype was seen many times. This rearrangement joins TRBV5-1 to TRBJ1-6, with D perhaps matching TRBD1 (5 bases). Trimming took 4 bases from V and 3 from J, leaving 11 bases between them. Germline lookup yields CDR1 SGHRS and CDR2 YFSETQ. This CDR3 is built from 15 residues. The CDR3 here is CASSPGTDYNSPLHF. The CDR3 DNA reads TGCGCCAGCAGCCCGGGGACGGACTATAATTCACCCCTCCACTTT.

This CDR3 reads CAWTDRGANYGYTF. CDR3 coding DNA: TGTGCCTGGACTGACAGGGGGGCTAACTATGGCTACACCTTC. This chain links TRBV30 with TRBJ1-2; 9 nucleotides match TRBD1. Germline assignment: CDR1 GTSNPN and CDR2 SVGIG (reference sequence). The CDR3 has 14 residues. J lost 0 bases, V lost 4 bases, and 3 bases had no gene match.

This clonotype was picked up a small number of times. This rearrangement joins TRBV12-3 or TRBV12-4 to TRBJ2-1; 10 nucleotides line up with TRBD1. V lost 2 bases to trimming and J lost 7 bases; unmatched junction nucleotides: 5. The CDR3 extends over 15 amino acids. CDR3 DNA sequence: TGTGCCAGCAGTTTATCGGACAGGGGGTTGAATGAGCAGTTCTTC. This encodes CASSLSDRGLNEQFF.

In its sample, this clonotype was seen a few times. The chain employs TRBV5-1 and TRBJ2-3, with 8 bases fitting TRBD2. Germline V gene lookup returns CDR1 SGHRS and CDR2 YFSETQ. The V and J ends lost 4 bases and 4 bases, in that order; junction bases with no gene match: 5. The CDR3 runs 14 residues. CDR3 protein: CASSTGGNPDTQYF. In DNA, the CDR3 is TGCGCCAGCAGCACGGGAGGGAACCCAGATACGCAGTATTTT.

The rearrangement uses TRBV12-3 or TRBV12-4 and TRBJ1-6; 7 bases fit TRBD1. The CDR3 extends over 14 amino acids. V was pared by 5 bases and J by 8 bases, with 6 bases of the junction left unmatched. The CDR3 sequence is CASSRDSPYSPLHF. The CDR3 DNA is TGTGCCAGCAGTCGGGACAGCCCGTATTCACCCCTCCACTTT.

This clonotype was picked up many times. The rearrangement uses TRBV5-1 and TRBJ2-7; 11 positions agree with TRBD1. After removal of 4 bases from V and 6 bases from J, the junction contained 3 bases not matched to a gene. This CDR3 is 13 amino acids long. In germline, CDR1 is SGHRS, CDR2 YFSETQ. DNA for the CDR3: TGCGCCAGCAGCGAGGGACAGGGGGGCGAGCAGTACTTC. Its protein is CASSEGQGGEQYF.

V usage is TRBV12-3 or TRBV12-4 and J usage is TRBJ2-5, with D uncertain. Between the trimmed V and J ends, which lost 0 bases and 5 bases, there was a span of 7 bases. This CDR3 is 13 amino acids long. CDR3 DNA: TGTGCCAGCAGTTTAGCCAGTCGTGAGACCCAGTACTTC. This codes for CASSLASRETQYF.

This clonotype was detected only a few times. The chain carries TRBV11-2 and TRBJ2-7; 12 nucleotides agree with TRBD2. CDR1 SGHAT and CDR2 FQNNGV come from the germline V gene. This CDR3 contains 16 residues. V trimming: 5 bases; J trimming: 3 bases; junction bases outside the gene matches: 8. As DNA, the CDR3 is TGTGCCAGCAGCGGACGACTAGCGGGGGACGACTACGAGCAGTACGTC. Amino acid sequence: CASSGRLAGDDYEQYV.

V and J are TRBV9 and TRBJ1-1; 7 bases match TRBD1. CDR1 and CDR2 from the germline V gene are SGDLS and YYNGEE. V shed 3 bases and J 4 bases; nucleotides not matched to a gene: 12. The CDR3 consists of 16 residues. The DNA for the CDR3 is TGTGCCAGCAGCGGCCCCCACAGGGGACCCCTCACTGAAGCTTTCTTT. Translating it yields CASSGPHRGPLTEAFF.

This clonotype occurred many times. This chain links TRBV27 with TRBJ1-1; D is possibly TRBD1 (6 bases). The CDR3 has 18 residues. Trimming removed 6 bases from V and 1 base from J, with 24 bases in between. Looked up from germline, CDR1 is MNHEY and CDR2 is SMNVEV (reference sequence). The CDR3 DNA reads as TGTGCCAGCAGATCTTCACGCTGGAGCAGGGGAGGGAACACTGAAGCTTTCTTT. Its protein is CASRSSRWSRGGNTEAFF.

The chain employs TRBV7-2 and TRBJ2-7, with 7 bases fitting TRBD1. J was trimmed by 6 bases and V by 6 bases; bases with no gene match: 8. The CDR3 has 13 amino acids. The germline V gene encodes CDR1 SGHTA and CDR2 FQGNSA. CDR3 DNA sequence: TGTGCCAGCAGTTCTTTCCGGACAGGCGAGCAGTACTTC. It translates to CASSSFRTGEQYF.

This chain joins TRBV2 and TRBJ2-5; perhaps TRBD2 as D (7 bases). Trimming shortened V by 6 bases and J by 1 base, and 15 bases separated the two germline ends. Germline V CDR1 and CDR2: SNHLY, FYNNEI. CDR3 length: 15 amino acids. In DNA, the CDR3 is TGTGCCAGCAGAGATTGGGGGGGGGCCCAAGAGACCCAGTACTTC. It yields the protein CASRDWGGAQETQYF.

The chain couples TRBV7-2 to TRBJ1-2; D is ambiguous. The V and J ends lost 2 bases and 4 bases respectively, with 11 bases between them. Germline CDR1 SGHTA, CDR2 FQGNSA. The CDR3 contains 14 residues. This CDR3 reads CASSLRVEGYGYTF. The CDR3 DNA sequence: TGTGCCAGCAGCTTAAGGGTTGAGGGCTATGGCTACACCTTC.